Following are 2 T cell receptor beta chains from one sample sequenced in a study of CD8 T cells in ankylosing spondylitis. Using its own MiXCR run on the 5' RACE reads, TCRdb lists one record per CDR3 protein. This table has some 52,000 distinct CDR3 sequences, roughly 7.3% appearing once. Specimen: blood, either unsorted or a sorted T cell fraction (not recorded which). Receptors originate from a female donor with ankylosing spondylitis or in good health (not recorded which).

This clonotype was observed many times. The J gene is TRBJ2-1, the V gene TRBV27; TRBD1 matches 7 bases. J was trimmed by 8 bases and V by 5 bases; bases with no gene match: 6. Per the germline V gene, CDR1 is MNHEY and CDR2 is SMNVEV (reference sequence). The CDR3 is 13 amino acids. The DNA of the CDR3 is TGTGCCAGCAGTCCTCTAGGGGGCGATGAGCAGTTCTTC. Protein product: CASSPLGGDEQFF.

This clonotype appeared many times. The V gene is TRBV4-3, the J gene TRBJ2-7; 8 bases fit TRBD2. Germline V gene lookup returns CDR1 LGHNA and CDR2 YSLEER. The J segment lost 3 bases and the V segment lost 1 base, leaving 2 bases of the junction unmatched. The CDR3 totals 14 residues. The CDR3 protein is CASSQGLAGYEQYF. CDR3 nucleotide sequence: TGCGCCAGCAGCCAAGGCCTAGCGGGCTACGAGCAGTACTTC.